Sequencing of this TCR beta chain was carried out in a study of cytomegalovirus exposure and HLA in healthy donors. The study's findings and limits: Follow-up analysis later connected one missense variant in DCLRE1C with trimming of TCR beta V- and J-genes.

Use of 60 Vbeta and 13 Jbeta primers characterized the PCR. Using immunoSEQ multiplex PCR, the repertoire was profiled, and TCRdb retains in-frame clones only, with some absent. Of under 200,000 clones listed, roughly 13% were seen once; the top ten hold approximately 8.3%. Comment on this clone: Antigen: not known.

Germline V CDR1 and CDR2: LNHDA, SQIVND (reference sequence). This CDR3 contains 11 residues. The V and J ends lost 6 bases and 6 bases, in that order; junction bases with no gene match: 2. The sequenced material came from PBMCs. This TCR was sampled from a man aged 50 or older in good health and CMV-seropositive. The genes are TRBV19 and TRBJ2-7, with 7 bases identical to TRBD2. The CDR3 reads CASRGGIEQYF. CDR3 DNA: TGTGCCAGTAGGGGGGGGATCGAGCAGTACTTC.